This T cell receptor (beta chain) was recorded in a study of blood T cell repertoires in COVID-19. The overall study: Acute and convalescent COVID-19 specimens originated in the United States, Italy and Spain. Sample material is recorded as cDNA or gDNA derived from T cells, B-cell-depleted T cells, or PBMCs.

A few counts support this clone. Methods used by the authors: Estimation of nucleated cell counts relied on the amplification of reference gene primers. Here immunoSEQ multiplex PCR was the method, and the copy in TCRdb shows in-frame clones only, minus some. For V, J and clone size, that table is used; D and trimming come from the DNA. The data hold around 56,000 clones, with about 93% observed a single time. The length of the CDR3 is 13 residues. V was pared by 0 bases and J by 6 bases, with 9 bases between. The germline CDR1 and CDR2 sequences are MNHEY and SMNVEV (reference sequence). The TCR comes from a man of 80 years or more with acute or convalescent COVID-19. The specimen sequenced was peripheral blood. The V call is TRBV27, the J call TRBJ2-7; D is uncertain. This CDR3 reads CASSLSPRSEQYF. CDR3 DNA: TGTGCCAGCAGTTTATCCCCCCGTAGCGAGCAGTACTTC.